The 6 T cell receptor beta chains in this list originate from one sample, sequenced in a study of cytomegalovirus exposure and HLA in healthy donors. 60 Vbeta and 13 Jbeta primers were used in PCR. Repertoires were generated with immunoSEQ multiplex PCR, while TCRdb's copy carries only in-frame clones and drops some. Of more than 80,000 clones listed, around 79% are singletons. The material sequenced was PBMCs. The receptors derive from a man in his 60s in good health and CMV-seronegative.

The chain carries TRBV19 and TRBJ1-4; D gene unclear. Deletions cut 3 bases from V and 3 bases from J, with 11 bases between. CDR3 length: 15 residues. Germline V gives CDR1 LNHDA, CDR2 SQIVND (reference sequence). CDR3 DNA: TGTGCCAGTAGTATCCAATGGAGTTCTAATGAAAAACTGTTTTTT. Amino acid sequence: CASSIQWSSNEKLFF.

V and J are TRBV4-3 and TRBJ2-1, with 9 positions matching TRBD2. Looked up from germline, CDR1 is LGHNA and CDR2 is YSLEER. The CDR3 is made up of 15 amino acids. With 1 base clipped from V and 6 bases from J, the junction kept 4 bases outside the gene matches. The CDR3 region has the DNA TGCGCCAGCAGCCAAGGGCTAGCGGGGACCAATGAGCAGTTCTTC. Translating it yields CASSQGLAGTNEQFF.

The V gene is TRBV30, the J gene TRBJ2-3, with 7 positions matching TRBD2. J was trimmed by 2 bases and V by 5 bases; bases with no gene match: 7. Germline lookup yields CDR1 GTSNPN and CDR2 SVGIG (reference sequence). There are 14 residues in the CDR3. CDR3 in amino acids: CAWGPGTITDTQYF. DNA of the CDR3: TGTGCCTGGGGGCCCGGGACTATCACAGATACGCAGTATTTT.

The rearrangement joins TRBV15 to TRBJ2-7; TRBD2 might be the D (7 bases). This CDR3 has 16 residues. CDR1 LNHNV and CDR2 YYDKDF come from the germline V gene (reference sequence). Deletions cut 0 bases from V and 1 base from J, with 13 bases between. As DNA, the CDR3 is TGTGCCACCAGCAGAGACCGGGGGAGGGGGTCCTACGAGCAGTACTTC. Its translation: CATSRDRGRGSYEQYF.

This clone has ten or more counts. The V gene is TRBV5-6, the J gene TRBJ2-5; TRBD2 agrees at 10 bases. J lost 6 bases, V lost 0 bases, and 14 bases had no gene match. The CDR3 runs 18 residues. Germline V gene sequence: CDR1 SGHDT, CDR2 YYEEEE. DNA of the CDR3: TGTGCCAGCAGCTTGGCGGGTAGCGGGGGGCGAGGAGGGAAGACCCAGTACTTC. It specifies CASSLAGSGGRGGKTQYF.

This chain links TRBV4-3 with TRBJ1-6; 8 nucleotides line up with TRBD1. Germline CDR1 and CDR2: LGHNA and YSLEER. The CDR3 spans 16 residues. Unmatched junction bases numbered 10, after V lost 3 bases and J lost 9 bases. The CDR3 loop reads CASSQEQGVVSSPLHF. The CDR3 bases are TGCGCCAGCAGCCAGGAACAGGGGGTTGTTAGTTCACCCCTCCACTTT.